This T cell receptor beta chain comes out of a study of neurological immune-mediated disorders. Every sequencing run produced over 190 million TCR-beta sequences that came from 15-18 subjects. TCRdb recomputed calls from the 5' RACE reads with MiXCR, one row per CDR3 protein. The data hold fewer than 55,000 distinct CDR3 sequences, with more than 9.5% observed a single time. Time point specified: longitudinal time-point 3. The starting material, 2 million PBMCs stored at -80 C, gave rise to the unsorted libraries. In this sample, this clonotype turned up many times. The antigen is not known. The ends were cut back, 5 bases at V and 4 bases at J, with 18 bases in the middle. The CDR3 covers 16 residues. Looked up from germline, CDR1 is SGHAT and CDR2 is FQNNGV. Study-wide results and limits: TCR clonal expansion peaked in HTLV-1-associated myelopathy patients and was lowest in multiple sclerosis patients. None of the CDR3 amino acid sequences of expanded clones recurred across subjects, suggesting private repertoires in all groups.

Input material: PBMCs. This chain uses TRBV11-2 with TRBJ2-1, with TRBD2 as a possible D gene (5 bases). This TCR derives from a male donor with HTLV-1-associated myelopathy (HAM/TSP). The CDR3 here is CASSAQVASPYNEQFF. In DNA form, the CDR3 reads TGTGCCAGCAGCGCACAAGTGGCTAGCCCTTACAATGAGCAGTTCTTC.